This is a list of T cell receptor beta chains from one sample in a study of read filtering for tumor transcriptome and immune sequencing. MiXCR was run by TCRdb on the reads, yielding one entry per CDR3 protein. This table has around 26,000 distinct CDR3 sequences, about 15% appearing once. The sample taken for sequencing was a population of CD138-negative cells sorted from bone marrow. Every receptor here comes from a donor at least 40 years old with multiple myeloma. Each CDR3 is given with its conserved first and last residue. The order of the fields is CDR3 length, V gene, J gene, clone size, D gene, CDR3 protein, CDR3 DNA. The D gene is left open where the match is weak. Clone size is stated in some rows and not others, as once, few, many or a class when expanded.

14	TRBV18	TRBJ2-3	few	-	CASSPLAQSDTQYF	TGTGCCAGCTCACCACTGGCCCAATCAGATACGCAGTATTTT
18	TRBV4-1	TRBJ1-2	many	-	CASSQDLGDDTLGYGYTF	TGCGCCAGCAGCCAAGACCTAGGGGACGATACCCTTGGCTATGGCTACACCTTC
11	TRBV18	TRBJ2-1	many	-	CASYNGNEQFF	TGTGCCAGCTACAATGGGAATGAGCAGTTCTTC
17	TRBV9	TRBJ1-1	many	TRBD1	CASSPQTGIGANTEAFF	TGTGCCAGCAGCCCCCAGACAGGGATCGGCGCGAACACTGAAGCTTTCTTT
16	TRBV6-5	TRBJ2-1	medium-sized	TRBD2	CASSRNSGSGYNEQFF	TGTGCCAGCAGTCGAAATAGCGGGAGTGGTTACAATGAGCAGTTCTTC
16	TRBV4-2	TRBJ2-2	many	TRBD2	CASSPAGGPSGGELFF	TGTGCCAGCAGCCCAGCGGGAGGGCCTTCTGGCGGGGAGCTGTTTTTT
16	TRBV4-1	TRBJ1-4	many	-	CASSRSRGEKGEKLFF	TGCGCCAGCAGCCGGTCTCGAGGGGAGAAAGGTGAAAAACTGTTTTTT
13	TRBV29-1	TRBJ2-7	many	TRBD2	CSVGTSGPYEQYF	TGCAGCGTGGGGACTAGCGGACCCTACGAGCAGTACTTC
15	TRBV20-1	TRBJ1-2	many	-	CSARDPPTGGYGYTF	TGCAGTGCTAGAGATCCCCCGACGGGGGGGTATGGCTACACCTTC
14	TRBV3-2	TRBJ2-1	many	-	CASSQEVQGYEQFF	TGTGCCAGCAGCCAAGAGGTCCAGGGTTATGAGCAGTTCTTC
14	TRBV18	TRBJ2-1	many	-	CASSPAADHNEQFF	TGTGCCAGCTCACCCGCAGCGGACCACAATGAGCAGTTCTTC
14	TRBV6-1	TRBJ2-7	-	-	CTSSEARGGGEQYF	TGTACCAGCAGTGAAGCTCGCGGGGGCGGGGAGCAGTACTTC
14	TRBV20-1	TRBJ2-4	many	-	CSASALQVMDIQYF	TGCAGTGCTAGTGCGTTACAGGTTATGGACATTCAGTACTTC
17	TRBV9	TRBJ2-2	many	-	CASSAQGGGGNTGELFF	TGTGCCAGCAGCGCCCAGGGAGGAGGGGGGAACACCGGGGAGCTGTTTTTT
16	TRBV5-1	TRBJ2-3	many	TRBD1	CASSLAGTGATDTQYF	TGCGCCAGCAGCTTGGCCGGGACAGGGGCCACAGATACGCAGTATTTT
12	TRBV29-1	TRBJ2-2	many	-	CSVKPGTGELFF	TGCAGCGTGAAGCCAGGGACCGGGGAGCTGTTTTTT
15	TRBV5-4	TRBJ2-2	-	-	CAGGHGDQNTGELFF	TGTGCCGGCGGCCACGGGGACCAGAACACCGGGGAGCTGTTTTTT
13	TRBV7-3	TRBJ2-1	many	-	CASGGTAYSEQFF	TGTGCCTCAGGGGGGACAGCATACAGTGAGCAGTTCTTC
15	TRBV5-5	TRBJ2-1	once	-	CASSLGVTLPLEQFF	TGTGCCAGCAGCTTGGGAGTTACTCTTCCTCTTGAGCAGTTCTTC
14	TRBV27	TRBJ2-3	many	TRBD1	CASSLRQGADTQYF	TGTGCCAGCAGTTTAAGGCAGGGGGCAGATACGCAGTATTTT
13	TRBV2	TRBJ2-7	many	-	CASSPGQEYEQYF	TGTGCCAGCAGCCCCGGGCAGGAATACGAGCAGTACTTC
12	TRBV29-1	TRBJ2-5	many	-	CSVEPIGETQYF	TGCAGCGTCGAACCGATTGGAGAGACCCAGTACTTC
13	TRBV20-1	TRBJ1-1	many	TRBD1	CSARIQGIPEAFF	TGCAGTGCTAGGATACAGGGGATCCCTGAAGCTTTCTTT
13	TRBV6-2/TRBV6-3	TRBJ2-5	-	-	CASSSHDVETQYF	TGTGCCAGCAGTTCCCATGATGTGGAGACCCAGTACTTC
15	TRBV24-1	TRBJ2-1	many	TRBD1	CATSDGQGAHNEQFF	TGTGCCACCAGTGACGGACAGGGGGCTCACAATGAGCAGTTCTTC
15	TRBV6-1	TRBJ2-4	few	TRBD1	CASSFAETGQGRWYF	TGTGCCAGCAGTTTCGCCGAAACGGGACAGGGCAGGTGGTACTTC
18	TRBV7-9	TRBJ2-3	few	TRBD2	CASSPGTSGRRRTDKQYF	TGTGCCAGCAGCCCTGGGACTAGCGGGAGGCGCCGCACAGATAAGCAGTATTTT
15	TRBV3-1	TRBJ2-3	-	-	CASSQNEGLLDTQYF	TGTGCCAGCAGCCAAAATGAGGGCCTGCTGGATACGCAGTATTTT
16	TRBV27	TRBJ2-2	many	TRBD1	CASKVFGTGVSGELFF	TGTGCCAGCAAAGTCTTTGGGACAGGGGTCTCCGGGGAGCTGTTTTTT
12	TRBV6-5	TRBJ1-1	many	-	CASRGFEGKAFF	TGTGCCAGCAGAGGCTTTGAGGGAAAAGCTTTCTTT
13	TRBV5-8	TRBJ1-5	-	-	CASSYDSNQPQHF	TGTGCCAGCAGCTACGACAGCAATCAGCCCCAGCATTTT
15	TRBV6-6	TRBJ2-6	many	-	CASTPKSLGANVLTF	TGTGCCAGCACTCCTAAATCTCTGGGGGCCAACGTCCTGACTTTC
17	TRBV3-2	TRBJ2-1	many	-	CASSPRLVAGVANEQFF	TGTGCCAGCAGCCCCCGTTTAGTAGCGGGAGTTGCTAATGAGCAGTTCTTC
13	TRBV28	TRBJ2-7	many	TRBD1	CASSYGTDYEQYF	TGTGCCAGCAGCTACGGGACAGACTACGAGCAGTACTTC
14	TRBV19	TRBJ2-5	many	-	CASSYSGPSETQYF	TGTGCCAGCTCATATAGCGGTCCGAGTGAGACCCAGTACTTC
14	TRBV30	TRBJ1-2	many	TRBD1	CAWRPGGFNYGYTF	TGTGCCTGGAGGCCAGGGGGCTTTAACTATGGCTACACCTTC
16	TRBV4-1	TRBJ2-5	many	TRBD1	CASSLKKGDRRETQYF	TGCGCCAGCAGCCTAAAGAAGGGGGACAGGAGGGAGACCCAGTACTTC
12	TRBV6-5	TRBJ1-1	many	-	CASSYSTGEAFF	TGTGCCAGCAGTTACAGCACAGGGGAAGCTTTCTTT
13	TRBV20-1	TRBJ2-7	few	-	CSANPGVGYEQYF	TGCAGTGCTAACCCAGGGGTTGGCTACGAGCAGTACTTC
15	TRBV18	TRBJ2-3	-	TRBD1	CASSPNQGGTDTQCF	TGTGCCAGCTCACCCAACCAAGGGGGCACAGATACTCAGTGTTTT
10	TRBV29-1	TRBJ2-1	many	-	CSVGYNEQFF	TGCAGCGTTGGTTACAATGAGCAGTTCTTC
13	TRBV28	TRBJ2-1	many	-	CASSFPRDGEQFF	TGTGCCAGCAGTTTCCCGCGGGATGGTGAGCAGTTCTTC
13	TRBV5-6	TRBJ2-7	many	-	CASSLVGGYEQYF	TGTGCCAGCAGCTTGGTAGGGGGATACGAGCAGTACTTC
15	TRBV27	TRBJ2-3	medium-sized	-	CASRPIGGGTDTQYF	TGTGCCAGCAGACCGATAGGGGGGGGCACAGATACGCAGTATTTT
12	TRBV2	TRBJ2-1	many	-	CASSDTYNEQFF	TGTGCCAGCAGTGACACATACAATGAGCAGTTCTTC
17	TRBV18	TRBJ2-7	many	-	CASSPQVAEYPAYEQYF	TGTGCCAGCTCACCCCAGGTAGCGGAATACCCCGCCTACGAGCAGTACTTC
18	TRBV27	TRBJ1-6	many	TRBD1	CASSFQRTGSSYNSPLHF	TGTGCCAGCAGTTTTCAAAGGACAGGGAGCTCCTATAATTCACCCCTCCACTTT
15	TRBV7-2	TRBJ2-3	many	TRBD1	CASSLETGWTDTQYF	TGTGCCAGCAGCTTAGAGACAGGGTGGACAGATACGCAGTATTTT
16	TRBV5-1	TRBJ2-3	many	-	CASSGGTEPYTDTQYF	TGCGCCAGCAGCGGCGGGACAGAGCCCTACACAGATACGCAGTATTTT
14	TRBV11-3	TRBJ2-1	-	-	CASRLGYSYNEQFF	TGTGCCAGTCGCTTAGGGTACAGTTACAATGAGCAGTTCTTC
11	TRBV20-1	TRBJ1-1	few	-	CSALDNTEAFF	TGCAGTGCTTTGGACAACACTGAAGCTTTCTTT
14	TRBV19	TRBJ1-4	many	TRBD1	CASRRDRGEEKLFF	TGTGCCAGTAGACGGGACAGGGGGGAAGAAAAACTGTTTTTT
16	TRBV6-5	TRBJ2-5	many	TRBD2	CASSTRLAGGKETQYF	TGTGCCAGCAGTACCAGACTAGCGGGAGGGAAAGAGACCCAGTACTTC
18	TRBV24-1	TRBJ2-1	many	TRBD2	CATSDLGLAGGPDNEQFF	TGTGCCACCAGTGATTTGGGTCTAGCGGGAGGCCCAGACAATGAGCAGTTCTTC
16	TRBV10-2	TRBJ1-2	many	-	CASSESPSTGRYGYTF	TGCGCCAGCAGTGAGTCCCCCTCGACAGGCCGCTATGGCTACACCTTC
13	TRBV27	TRBJ2-7	few	-	CASSLSPTSEQYF	TGTGCCAGCAGTTTATCGCCGACGTCCGAGCAGTACTTC
14	TRBV6-1	TRBJ2-1	many	-	CASSRQGRDNEQFF	TGTGCCAGCAGTCGACAGGGGAGGGACAATGAGCAGTTCTTC
17	TRBV20-1	TRBJ2-3	many	TRBD2	CSARMTSGRTRGDTQYF	TGCAGTGCTAGAATGACTAGCGGGAGGACGAGGGGAGATACGCAGTATTTT
14	TRBV6-1	TRBJ2-4	many	TRBD2	CASRLKRDLDIQYF	TGTGCCAGCAGACTAAAGCGGGACTTGGACATTCAGTACTTC